This T cell receptor (beta chain) was recovered during a study of CD4 T cells in relation to SARS-CoV-2 and coronaviruses. Comment on this clone: Its antigen remains unidentified.

Profiling relied on immunoSEQ multiplex PCR, and the TCRdb table lists in-frame clones only, not all of them. The data show about 31,000 clones, roughly 78% seen once. Before the COVID-19 pandemic, during about 2011-2018, CD4+ T cells were taken from unexposed donors. After approximately 10 days of culture, CD4+ T cells were isolated. V was trimmed by 3 bases and J by 3 bases, leaving 9 bases between them. The CDR3 loop spans 13 amino acids. This chain connects TRBV12-3 or TRBV12-4 to TRBJ2-7; no reliable D call. This sequence was found in a human donor in good health. The sample consisted of CD4+ T cells from PBMCs, cultured in vitro. The CDR3 DNA is TGTGCCAGCAGTTTGTATGGCAGCTACGAGCAGTACTTC. Protein sequence: CASSLYGSYEQYF.